The 32 T cell receptor beta chains below come from one sample, sequenced in a study of T cell responses to AZD1222 COVID-19 vaccine. The data were produced by immunoSEQ multiplex PCR, yet TCRdb's version contains in-frame clones alone and is incomplete. The sample records roughly 43,000 clones, around 77% being singletons. Sequenced here: peripheral blood, sampled 28 days after the second dose of the MenACWY control vaccine. The source is an adult who received the MenACWY meningococcal vaccine as a control.

The J gene is TRBJ1-1, the V gene TRBV5-1; 8 nucleotides match TRBD1. The CDR3 has 16 amino acids. Per the germline V gene, CDR1 is SGHRS and CDR2 is YFSETQ. The J segment lost 4 bases and the V segment lost 3 bases, leaving 11 bases of the junction unmatched. CDR3 in DNA: TGCGCCAGCAGCTCCTCATCAGGGGGCTGGGGCACTGAAGCTTTCTTT. The encoded protein is CASSSSSGGWGTEAFF.

V and J are TRBV19 and TRBJ2-3; TRBD1 matches 7 bases. This CDR3 is built from 16 residues. After removal of 6 bases from V and 0 bases from J, the junction contained 9 bases not matched to a gene. Looked up from germline, CDR1 is LNHDA and CDR2 is SQIVND (reference sequence). Here the CDR3 reads CASSPDRLKSTDTQYF. In nucleotides, the CDR3 is TGTGCCAGTAGCCCGGACAGGTTAAAAAGCACAGATACGCAGTATTTT.

V and J are TRBV6-2 or TRBV6-3 and TRBJ1-1; D unclear. Trimming took 5 bases from V and 6 from J, leaving 13 bases between them. CDR3 length equals 13 residues. Looked up from germline, CDR1 is MNHEY and CDR2 is SVGEGT. The CDR3 spells CASSIGFFSEAFF. The CDR3 DNA reads TGTGCCAGCAGTATAGGGTTTTTCTCTGAAGCTTTCTTT.

This clone was recorded a few times. The genes are TRBV2 and TRBJ2-6, with unresolved D. Trimming cost V 4 bases and J 2 bases, with 6 bases left between them. The CDR3 runs 14 residues. Germline V gives CDR1 SNHLY, CDR2 FYNNEI. CDR3 amino acids: CASSGTTGANVLTF. The CDR3 DNA reads TGTGCCAGCAGTGGAACCACTGGGGCCAACGTCCTGACTTTC.

This clone has just one count. The CDR3 region has the DNA TGCGCCAGCAGCTCGGACGGTAGCTCCTACAATGAGCAGTTCTTC. The encoded protein is CASSSDGSSYNEQFF. The rearrangement uses TRBV5-1 and TRBJ2-1; no firm D call. The CDR3 length is 15 residues. V shed 3 bases and J shed 0 bases, with 10 bases lying between them. CDR1 SGHRS and CDR2 YFSETQ come from the germline V gene.

J is TRBJ1-1 and V is TRBV5-1; a possible D gene is TRBD1 (5 bases). V shed 1 base and J shed 2 bases, with 9 bases lying between them. This CDR3 is 14 amino acids long. Germline CDR1 SGHRS, CDR2 YFSETQ. CDR3 coding DNA: TGCGCCAGCAGCTTGTGGGACCTCAACACTGAAGCTTTCTTT. It is translated as CASSLWDLNTEAFF.

The V call is TRBV6-1, the J call TRBJ1-1; a possible D gene is TRBD1 (6 bases). Per the germline V gene, CDR1 is MNHNS and CDR2 is SASEGT. V lost 4 bases, J lost 4 bases, and 25 bases lay in between. The CDR3 is 18 amino acids. Here the CDR3 DNA reads TGTGCCAGCAGTGTCCAGCGACTGGGGGGGGCGGGTGCCACTGAAGCTTTCTTT. Amino acid sequence: CASSVQRLGGAGATEAFF.

This chain connects TRBV4-2 to TRBJ2-1; D is perhaps TRBD1 (6 bases). This CDR3 is built from 16 residues. V was clipped by 4 bases and J by 2 bases, with 15 bases between them. The germline CDR1 and CDR2 sequences are LGHNA and YNFKEQ. CDR3 in DNA: TGTGCCAGCAGCCGAATACAGGGTAGGCCCTACAATGAGCAGTTCTTC. The encoded protein is CASSRIQGRPYNEQFF.

V usage is TRBV7-2 and J usage is TRBJ1-1; the D gene is possibly TRBD1 (6 bases). In germline, CDR1 is SGHTA, CDR2 FQGNSA. V was cut by 3 bases and J by 6 bases, with 14 bases left in between. The CDR3 spans 14 residues. CDR3 sequence: CASSFSPGVAEAFF. The CDR3 coding sequence is TGTGCCAGCAGCTTCAGCCCAGGGGTGGCTGAAGCTTTCTTT. Looking up the rest from reference TRBV7-2 and TRBJ1-1 gives the full variable domain: GAGVSQSPSNKVTEKGKDVELRCDPISGHTALYWYRQSLGQGLEFLIYFQGNSAPDKSGLPSDRFSAERTGGSVSTLTIQRTQQEDSAVYLCASSFSPGVAEAFFGQGTRLTVV.

The rearrangement links TRBV3-1 (or the pseudogene TRBV3-2) to TRBJ1-1; D may be TRBD1 (6 bases). The germline V and J ends were trimmed by 5 bases and 1 base, with 8 bases remaining between them. There are 13 residues in the CDR3. Germline V gives CDR1 LGHDT, CDR2 YNNKEL (reference sequence). The CDR3 loop is CASSRGGNTEAFF. The CDR3 coding sequence is TGTGCCAGCAGCAGGGGGGGGAACACTGAAGCTTTCTTT.

The chain carries TRBV7-2 and TRBJ2-5; possible D gene TRBD2, 6 bases. The CDR3 sequence is 15 residues long. Germline values: CDR1 SGHTA, CDR2 FQGNSA. With 5 bases removed from V and 0 bases from J, the gap between germline ends came to 13 bases. The CDR3: CASSRGTGNQETQYF. DNA for the CDR3: TGTGCCAGCAGCCGCGGGACGGGCAACCAAGAGACCCAGTACTTC. The variable domain in full, completed from reference TRBV7-2 and TRBJ2-5, reads GAGVSQSPSNKVTEKGKDVELRCDPISGHTALYWYRQSLGQGLEFLIYFQGNSAPDKSGLPSDRFSAERTGGSVSTLTIQRTQQEDSAVYLCASSRGTGNQETQYFGPGTRLLVL.

The chain employs TRBV25-1 and TRBJ2-7; D remains ambiguous. V shed 7 bases and J shed 0 bases, with 10 bases lying between them. The germline CDR1 and CDR2 sequences are MGHDK and SYGVNS. This CDR3 is 13 amino acids long. The CDR3 loop is CASMTESSYEQYF. The CDR3 DNA follows: TGTGCCAGCATGACCGAGAGCTCCTACGAGCAGTACTTC.

The CDR3: CASQETVVNSPLHF. DNA of the CDR3: TGTGCCAGCCAAGAGACAGTCGTTAATTCACCCCTCCACTTT. The rearrangement links TRBV25-1 to TRBJ1-6; the D gene is possibly TRBD1 (5 bases). Trimming shortened V by 8 bases and J by 6 bases, and 14 bases separated the two germline ends. CDR3 length: 14 residues. Germline assignment: CDR1 MGHDK and CDR2 SYGVNS. Looking up the rest from reference TRBV25-1 and TRBJ1-6 gives the full variable domain: EADIYQTPRYLVIGTGKKITLECSQTMGHDKMYWYQQDPGMELHLIHYSYGVNSTEKGDLSSESTVSRIRTEHFPLTLESARPSHTSQYLCASQETVVNSPLHFGNGTRLTVT.

The gene calls are TRBV13 and TRBJ2-7; D may be TRBD1 or TRBD2 (6 bases each). V was cut by 4 bases and J by 2 bases, with 12 bases left in between. Germline V CDR1 and CDR2: PRHDT, FYEKMQ (reference sequence). The CDR3 consists of 14 residues. CDR3 in amino acids: CASSWRDTPYEQYF. The CDR3 coding sequence is TGTGCCAGCAGCTGGCGGGACACTCCCTACGAGCAGTACTTC.

The chain employs TRBV7-6 and TRBJ2-1; D uncertain. The CDR3 covers 13 residues. Germline V CDR1 and CDR2: SGHVS, FNYEAQ. V lost 3 bases and J 4 bases, leaving 7 bases between the germline ends. The CDR3 protein is CASSFQSYNEQFF. The CDR3 nucleotides are TGTGCCAGCAGCTTTCAGAGTTACAATGAGCAGTTCTTC.

The chain is built from TRBV11-2 and TRBJ1-3, with D unresolved. Germline V gene lookup returns CDR1 SGHAT and CDR2 FQNNGV. Trimming shortened V by 2 bases and J by 5 bases, and 4 bases separated the two germline ends. The CDR3 length is 12 residues. DNA for the CDR3: TGTGCCAGCAGCTTAAGACGAAACACCATATATTTT. Its protein is CASSLRRNTIYF.

The chain employs TRBV10-2 and TRBJ2-3; 8 bases fit TRBD1. Germline CDR1 is WSHSY and CDR2 is SAAADI. This CDR3 is 16 amino acids long. With 3 bases clipped from V and 1 base from J, the junction kept 6 bases outside the gene matches. CDR3 loop: CASSDKTGDRTDTQYF. CDR3 DNA: TGCGCCAGCAGTGATAAGACAGGGGATCGCACAGATACGCAGTATTTT.

This sequence joins TRBV2 and TRBJ2-5, with D maybe TRBD2 (6 bases). Germline loops: CDR1 SNHLY, CDR2 FYNNEI. This CDR3 is built from 15 residues. Trimming shortened V by 7 bases and J by 1 base, and 16 bases separated the two germline ends. Written as DNA, the CDR3 is TGTGCCAGCAATAGCGGCTCGGCAGCCCAAGAGACCCAGTACTTC. Its translation: CASNSGSAAQETQYF. The complete variable domain, with remaining parts taken from reference TRBV2 and TRBJ2-5, reads EPEVTQTPSHQVTQMGQEVILRCVPISNHLYFYWYRQILGQKVEFLVSFYNNEISEKSEIFDDQFSVERPDGSNFTLKIRSTKLEDSAMYFCASNSGSAAQETQYFGPGTRLLVL.

The V call is TRBV21-1, the J call TRBJ2-5; the table's D call of TRBD2 was not tested on the DNA. TRBV21-1 is listed as a pseudogene. CDR3 length equals 16 residues. The CDR3: CASYRRTSGGRETQYF. The CDR3 DNA sequence: TGTGCCAGCTACCGTCGGACTAGCGGGGGCCGGGAGACCCAGTACTTC.

The chain employs TRBV30 and TRBJ1-1, with unresolved D. With 2 bases removed from V and 0 bases from J, the gap between germline ends came to 10 bases. CDR3 length equals 14 residues. Germline-derived CDR1 and CDR2 are GTSNPN and SVGIG (reference sequence). This CDR3 reads CAWSRTIVNTEAFF. CDR3 DNA sequence: TGTGCCTGGAGTAGGACGATTGTGAACACTGAAGCTTTCTTT.

The chain is built from TRBV5-1 and TRBJ2-7; TRBD1 aligns across 10 bases. The CDR3 loop spans 15 amino acids. From germline, CDR1 is SGHRS and CDR2 YFSETQ. V lost 4 bases to trimming and J lost 5 bases; unmatched junction nucleotides: 9. This CDR3 is CASSRGWDRGHEQYF. The CDR3 DNA sequence: TGCGCCAGCAGCCGGGGTTGGGACAGGGGTCACGAGCAGTACTTC. The variable domain in full, completed from reference TRBV5-1 and TRBJ2-7, reads KAGVTQTPRYLIKTRGQQVTLSCSPISGHRSVSWYQQTPGQGLQFLFEYFSETQRNKGNFPGRFSGRQFSNSRSEMNVSTLELGDSALYLCASSRGWDRGHEQYFGPGTRLTVT.

The DNA of the CDR3 is TGTGCCAGCAGTTACCTTCTTAGCACTGAAGCTTTCTTT. This translates into CASSYLLSTEAFF. The rearrangement uses TRBV6-5 and TRBJ1-1; unclear D gene. V gave up 2 bases and J gave up 4 bases, with 8 bases separating them. The germline CDR1 and CDR2 sequences are MNHEY and SVGAGI. The CDR3 runs to 13 residues.

The V call is TRBV28, the J call TRBJ2-3, with a tentative D call TRBD1 (5 bases). From germline, CDR1 is MDHEN and CDR2 SYDVKM. The CDR3 sequence is 15 residues long. V lost 4 bases to trimming and J lost 1 base, with 12 bases between them. The CDR3 DNA is TGTGCCAGCAGTTCTGGCGGACACCGCACAGATACGCAGTATTTT. This gives the protein CASSSGGHRTDTQYF.

This clone was seen a handful of times. The V gene is TRBV19, the J gene TRBJ1-2; D is uncertain. The V and J ends lost 3 bases and 2 bases respectively, with 10 bases between them. The germline gives CDR1 LNHDA, CDR2 SQIVND (reference sequence). The CDR3 runs 14 residues. The CDR3 loop reads CASSIDHRNYGYTF. DNA of the CDR3: TGTGCCAGTAGTATCGATCACCGGAACTATGGCTACACCTTC.

The J gene is TRBJ1-1, the V gene TRBV28; possibly TRBD1 for D (6 bases). Between the trimmed V and J ends, which lost 3 bases and 5 bases, there was a span of 19 bases. Germline lookup yields CDR1 MDHEN and CDR2 SYDVKM. The CDR3 runs 16 residues. The CDR3 DNA sequence: TGTGCCAGCAGTTTCCCCGGTTTCGGGGGCGGGACTGAAGCTTTCTTT. The encoded protein is CASSFPGFGGGTEAFF.

On this clone itself: As the CDR3 is not closed by the conserved phenylalanine or tryptophan, this likely results from a read error. It is unclear where the CDR3 begins or ends on the DNA, so no DNA is shown, and the CDR3 is as TCRdb lists it. This chain links TRBV30 with TRBJ2-7. Germline V gene sequence: CDR1 GTSNPN, CDR2 SVGIG (reference sequence). The CDR3 extends over 12 residues, inclusive of both ends. The CDR3 sequence: CAWSVQILGVSS.

This clone was detected once. This chain connects TRBV2 to TRBJ1-6; possible D gene TRBD1, 6 bases. Between the trimmed V and J ends, which lost 6 bases and 5 bases, there was a span of 14 bases. The CDR3 extends over 15 amino acids. Germline CDR1 reads SNHLY; CDR2 reads FYNNEI. CDR3 bases: TGTGCCAGCAGGGAGAATAGGGGGAATAATTCACCCCTCCACTTT. It translates to CASRENRGNNSPLHF. Full variable domain (remainder filled in from reference TRBV2 and TRBJ1-6): EPEVTQTPSHQVTQMGQEVILRCVPISNHLYFYWYRQILGQKVEFLVSFYNNEISEKSEIFDDQFSVERPDGSNFTLKIRSTKLEDSAMYFCASRENRGNNSPLHFGNGTRLTVT.

This chain connects TRBV5-1 to TRBJ1-2, with D possibly matching TRBD1 (5 bases). The CDR3 consists of 14 residues. Trimming pared 4 bases from V and 2 bases from J, leaving 12 bases between. Germline values: CDR1 SGHRS, CDR2 YFSETQ. This CDR3 is CASSPGTANYGYTF. In nucleotides, the CDR3 is TGCGCCAGCAGCCCGGGGACGGCCAACTATGGCTACACCTTC.

The genes are TRBV5-4 and TRBJ1-3; no clear D. The CDR3 is 15 residues long. The germline CDR1 and CDR2 sequences are SGHNT and YYREEE (reference sequence). Trimming shortened V by 0 bases and J by 4 bases, and 11 bases separated the two germline ends. This CDR3 is CASSLARQSGNTIYF. The CDR3 region has the DNA TGTGCCAGCAGCTTGGCTCGGCAGTCCGGAAACACCATATATTTT.

The chain has TRBV12-3 or TRBV12-4 and TRBJ2-5; maybe TRBD2 (5 bases). The V and J ends lost 4 bases and 2 bases respectively, with 5 bases between them. There are 12 residues in the CDR3. The CDR3, as DNA: TGTGCCAGCAGTTCGGGACAAGAGACCCAGTACTTC. Its translation is CASSSGQETQYF.

The rearrangement links TRBV12-5 to TRBJ1-1, with D hard to call. The CDR3 is 11 residues long. The germline V gene has CDR1 LGHNT and CDR2 FRNRAP. V was cut by 5 bases and J by 1 base, with 2 bases left in between. CDR3 DNA sequence: TGTGCTAGTGGTCAGAACACTGAAGCTTTCTTT. Translating it yields CASGQNTEAFF.

The chain links TRBV29-1 to TRBJ2-3; unclear D gene. CDR3 length: 14 residues. Germline V gene lookup returns CDR1 SQVTM and CDR2 ANQGSEA. V was shortened by 8 bases and J by 2 bases, with 17 bases between the two germline ends. CDR3 DNA sequence: TGCAGCTTCTGGTCTTTCGGTATCACAGATACGCAGTATTTT. Amino acid sequence: CSFWSFGITDTQYF.